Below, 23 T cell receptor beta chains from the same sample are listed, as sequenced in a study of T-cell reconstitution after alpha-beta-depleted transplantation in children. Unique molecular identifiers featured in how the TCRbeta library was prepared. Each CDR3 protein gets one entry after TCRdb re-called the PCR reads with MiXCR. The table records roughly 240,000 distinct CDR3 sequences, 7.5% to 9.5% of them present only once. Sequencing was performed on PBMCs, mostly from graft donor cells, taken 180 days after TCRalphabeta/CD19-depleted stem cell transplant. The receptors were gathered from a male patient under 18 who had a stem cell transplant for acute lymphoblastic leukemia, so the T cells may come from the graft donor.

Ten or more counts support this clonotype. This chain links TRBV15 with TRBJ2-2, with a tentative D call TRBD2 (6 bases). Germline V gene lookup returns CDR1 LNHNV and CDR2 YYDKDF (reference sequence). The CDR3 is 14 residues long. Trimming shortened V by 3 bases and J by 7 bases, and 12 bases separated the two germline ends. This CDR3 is CATSRELGSGELFF. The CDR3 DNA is TGTGCCACCAGCAGGGAACTCGGGAGCGGGGAGCTGTTTTTT.

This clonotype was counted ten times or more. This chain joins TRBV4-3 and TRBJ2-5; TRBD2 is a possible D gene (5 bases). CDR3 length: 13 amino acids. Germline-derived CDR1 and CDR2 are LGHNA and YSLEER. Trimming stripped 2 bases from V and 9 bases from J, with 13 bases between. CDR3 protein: CASSQKEDGAQYF. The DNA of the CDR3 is TGCGCCAGCAGCCAAAAGGAGGACGGGGCCCAGTACTTC.

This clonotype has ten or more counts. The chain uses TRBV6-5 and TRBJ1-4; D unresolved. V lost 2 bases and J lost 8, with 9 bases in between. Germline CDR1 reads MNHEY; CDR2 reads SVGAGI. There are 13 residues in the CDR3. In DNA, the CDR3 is TGTGCCAGCAGTTACGCCGGAAGGGAAAAACTGTTTTTT. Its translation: CASSYAGREKLFF.

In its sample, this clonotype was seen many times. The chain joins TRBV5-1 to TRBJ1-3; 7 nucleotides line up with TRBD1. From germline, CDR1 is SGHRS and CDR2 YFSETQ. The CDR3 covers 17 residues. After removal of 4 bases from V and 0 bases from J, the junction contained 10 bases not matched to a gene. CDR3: CASSVGTAQISGNTIYF. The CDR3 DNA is TGCGCCAGCAGCGTCGGGACAGCCCAAATCTCTGGAAACACCATATATTTT.

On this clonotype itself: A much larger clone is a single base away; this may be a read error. The CDR3 DNA sequence: TGTGCCAGCAGGGGCCGTACAGGGACCACCGGGGAGCTGTTTTTT. Amino acid sequence: CASRGRTGTTGELFF. The chain carries TRBV6-1 and TRBJ2-2; maybe TRBD1 (6 bases). Germline CDR1 and CDR2: MNHNS and SASEGT. The CDR3 consists of 15 residues. Trimming left V 6 bases short and J 4 bases short, with 15 bases between.

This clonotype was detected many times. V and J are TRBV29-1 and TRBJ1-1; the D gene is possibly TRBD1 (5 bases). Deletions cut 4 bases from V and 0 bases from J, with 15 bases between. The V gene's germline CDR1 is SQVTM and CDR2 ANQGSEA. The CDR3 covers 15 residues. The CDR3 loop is CSVGDLGRLNTEAFF. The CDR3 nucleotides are TGCAGCGTTGGGGACCTTGGACGGCTGAACACTGAAGCTTTCTTT.

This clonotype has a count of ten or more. In nucleotides, the CDR3 is TGCAGTGCTACGACCGGGACTAGCGGGAAGCCAGATACGCAGTATTTT. This encodes CSATTGTSGKPDTQYF. The chain has TRBV20-1 and TRBJ2-3; TRBD2 agrees at 13 bases. CDR1 DFQATT and CDR2 SNEGSKA come from the germline V gene (reference sequence). The V and J ends lost 4 bases and 4 bases, in that order; junction bases with no gene match: 8. This CDR3 has 16 residues.

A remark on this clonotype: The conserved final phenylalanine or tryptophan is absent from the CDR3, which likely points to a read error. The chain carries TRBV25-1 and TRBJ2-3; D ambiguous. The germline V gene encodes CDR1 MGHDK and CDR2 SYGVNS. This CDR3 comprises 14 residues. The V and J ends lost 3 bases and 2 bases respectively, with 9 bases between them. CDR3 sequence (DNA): TGTGCCAGCAGTGATATTAGAGACACAGATACGCAGTATCTT. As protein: CASSDIRDTDTQYL.

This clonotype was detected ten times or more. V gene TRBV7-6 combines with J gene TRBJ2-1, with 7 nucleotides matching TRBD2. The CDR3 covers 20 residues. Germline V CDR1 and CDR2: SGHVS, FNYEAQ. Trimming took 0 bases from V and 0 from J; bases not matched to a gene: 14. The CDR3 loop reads CASSLAVASGYKSSYNEQFF. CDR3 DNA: TGTGCCAGCAGCTTAGCGGTGGCTAGCGGTTATAAGAGCTCCTACAATGAGCAGTTCTTC.

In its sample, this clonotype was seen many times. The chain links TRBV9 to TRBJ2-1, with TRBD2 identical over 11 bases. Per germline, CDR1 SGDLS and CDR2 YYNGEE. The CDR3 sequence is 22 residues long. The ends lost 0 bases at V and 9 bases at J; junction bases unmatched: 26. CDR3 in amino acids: CASSVAPLPGQGLAGGTVEQFF. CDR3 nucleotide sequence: TGTGCCAGCAGCGTAGCCCCGCTCCCGGGACAAGGACTAGCGGGCGGTACGGTTGAGCAGTTCTTC.

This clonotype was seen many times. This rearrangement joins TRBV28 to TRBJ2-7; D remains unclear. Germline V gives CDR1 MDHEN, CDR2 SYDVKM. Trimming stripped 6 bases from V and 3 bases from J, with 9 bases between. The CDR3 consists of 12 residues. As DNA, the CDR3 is TGTGCCAGCAGGCTAGACGGCTACGAGCAGTACTTC. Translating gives CASRLDGYEQYF.

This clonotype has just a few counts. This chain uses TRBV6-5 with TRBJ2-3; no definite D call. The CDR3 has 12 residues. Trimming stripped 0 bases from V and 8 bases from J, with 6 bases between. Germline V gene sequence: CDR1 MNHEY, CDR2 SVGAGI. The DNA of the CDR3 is TGTGCCAGCAGTTACTCGGGGTCTACGCAGTATTTT. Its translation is CASSYSGSTQYF.

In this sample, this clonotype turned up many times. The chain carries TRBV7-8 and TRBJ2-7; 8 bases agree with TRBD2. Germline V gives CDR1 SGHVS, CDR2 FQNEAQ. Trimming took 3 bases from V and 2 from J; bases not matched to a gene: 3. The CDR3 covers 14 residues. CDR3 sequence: CASSLAGGAYEQYF. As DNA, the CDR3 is TGTGCCAGCAGCTTGGCGGGGGGCGCCTACGAGCAGTACTTC.

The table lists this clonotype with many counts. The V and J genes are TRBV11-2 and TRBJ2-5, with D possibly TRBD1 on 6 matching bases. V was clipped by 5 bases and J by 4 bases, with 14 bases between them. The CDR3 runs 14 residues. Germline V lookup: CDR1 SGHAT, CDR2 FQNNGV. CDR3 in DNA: TGTGCCAGCAGCCCAACAGGGAATCGAGAGACCCAGTACTTC. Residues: CASSPTGNRETQYF.

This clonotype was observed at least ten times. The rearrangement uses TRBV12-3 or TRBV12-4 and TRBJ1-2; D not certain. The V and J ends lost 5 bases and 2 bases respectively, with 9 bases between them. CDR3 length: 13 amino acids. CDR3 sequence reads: CASSLPANYGYTF. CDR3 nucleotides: TGTGCCAGCAGTCTCCCAGCGAACTATGGCTACACCTTC.

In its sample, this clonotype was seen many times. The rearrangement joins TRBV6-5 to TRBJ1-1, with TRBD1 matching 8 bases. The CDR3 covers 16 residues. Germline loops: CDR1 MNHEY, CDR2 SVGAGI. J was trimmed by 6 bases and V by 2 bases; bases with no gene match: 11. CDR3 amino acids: CASSYPRTGKGAEAFF. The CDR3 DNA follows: TGTGCCAGCAGTTACCCTCGGACAGGGAAGGGCGCTGAAGCTTTCTTT.

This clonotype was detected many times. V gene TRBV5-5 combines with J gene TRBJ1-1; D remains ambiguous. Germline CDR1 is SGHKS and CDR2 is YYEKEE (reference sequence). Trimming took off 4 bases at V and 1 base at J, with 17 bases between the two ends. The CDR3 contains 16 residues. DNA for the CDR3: TGTGCCAGCAGCGTGGGCTTAAACAACGAGAACACTGAAGCTTTCTTT. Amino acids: CASSVGLNNENTEAFF.

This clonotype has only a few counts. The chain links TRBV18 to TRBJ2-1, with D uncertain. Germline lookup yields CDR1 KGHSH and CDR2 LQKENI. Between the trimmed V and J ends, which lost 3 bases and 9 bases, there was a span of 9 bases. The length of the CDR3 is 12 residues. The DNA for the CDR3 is TGTGCCAGCTCACCTCAAGAGATTGAGCAGTTCTTC. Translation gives CASSPQEIEQFF. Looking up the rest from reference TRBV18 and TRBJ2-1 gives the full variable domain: NAGVMQNPRHLVRRRGQEARLRCSPMKGHSHVYWYRQLPEEGLKFMVYLQKENIIDESGMPKERFSAEFPKEGPSILRIQQVVRGDSAAYFCASSPQEIEQFFGPGTRLTVL.

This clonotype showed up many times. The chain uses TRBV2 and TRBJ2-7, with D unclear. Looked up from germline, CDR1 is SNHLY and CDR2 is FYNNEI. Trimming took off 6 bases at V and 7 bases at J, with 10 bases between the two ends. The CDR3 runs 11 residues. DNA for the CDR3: TGTGCCAGCAGCGACCCCGGGGAGCAGTACTTC. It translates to CASSDPGEQYF. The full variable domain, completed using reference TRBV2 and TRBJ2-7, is EPEVTQTPSHQVTQMGQEVILRCVPISNHLYFYWYRQILGQKVEFLVSFYNNEISEKSEIFDDQFSVERPDGSNFTLKIRSTKLEDSAMYFCASSDPGEQYFGPGTRLTVT.

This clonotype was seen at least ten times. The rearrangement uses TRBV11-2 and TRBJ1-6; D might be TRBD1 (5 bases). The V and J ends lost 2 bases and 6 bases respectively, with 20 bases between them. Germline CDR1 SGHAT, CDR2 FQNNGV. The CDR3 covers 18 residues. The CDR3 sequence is CASSLSRFSGHRNSPLHF. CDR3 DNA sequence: TGTGCCAGCAGCTTATCCCGCTTTTCTGGACACCGTAATTCACCCCTCCACTTT. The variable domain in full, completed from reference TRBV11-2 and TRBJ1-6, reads EAGVAQSPRYKIIEKRQSVAFWCNPISGHATLYWYQQILGQGPKLLIQFQNNGVVDDSQLPKDRFSAERLKGVDSTLKIQPAKLEDSAVYLCASSLSRFSGHRNSPLHFGNGTRLTVT.

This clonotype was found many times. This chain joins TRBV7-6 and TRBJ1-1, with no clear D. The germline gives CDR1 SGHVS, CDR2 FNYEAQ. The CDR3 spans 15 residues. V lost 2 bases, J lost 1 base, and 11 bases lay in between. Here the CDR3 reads CASSLSGFGNTEAFF. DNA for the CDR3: TGTGCCAGCAGCTTATCGGGTTTTGGGAACACTGAAGCTTTCTTT. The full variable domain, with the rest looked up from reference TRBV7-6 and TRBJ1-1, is GAGVSQSPRYKVTKRGQDVALRCDPISGHVSLYWYRQALGQGPEFLTYFNYEAQQDKSGLPNDRFSAERPEGSISTLTIQRTEQRDSAMYRCASSLSGFGNTEAFFGQGTRLTVV.

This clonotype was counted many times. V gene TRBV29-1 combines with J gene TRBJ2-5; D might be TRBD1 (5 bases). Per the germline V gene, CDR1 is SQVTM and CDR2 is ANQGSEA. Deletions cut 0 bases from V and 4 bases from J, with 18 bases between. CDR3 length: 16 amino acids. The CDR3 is CSVEEEQFRDAETQYF. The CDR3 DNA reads TGCAGCGTTGAAGAAGAGCAGTTCAGGGATGCAGAGACCCAGTACTTC. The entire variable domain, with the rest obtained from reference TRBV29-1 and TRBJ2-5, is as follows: SAVISQKPSRDICQRGTSLTIQCQVDSQVTMMFWYRQQPGQSLTLIATANQGSEATYESGFVIDKFPISRPNLTFSTLTVSNMSPEDSSIYLCSVEEEQFRDAETQYFGPGTRLLVL.

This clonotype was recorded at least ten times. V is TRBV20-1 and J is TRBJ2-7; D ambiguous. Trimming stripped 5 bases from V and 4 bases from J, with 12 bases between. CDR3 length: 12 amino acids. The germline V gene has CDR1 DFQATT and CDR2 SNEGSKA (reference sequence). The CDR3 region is CSAPLGWYEQYF. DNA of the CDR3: TGCAGTGCTCCCTTGGGATGGTACGAGCAGTACTTC.